This passage covers 10 T cell receptor beta chains from one sample sequenced in a study of blood T cell repertoires in COVID-19 (dated by TCRdb to the early 2020s). The protocol used for the library was the immunoSEQ multiplex PCR assay. TCRdb's version of the immuneACCESS table is confined to in-frame rearrangements and falls short of the full clone set. An unresolved V gene accounts for under half of the shortfall where checked; the remainder is of unknown origin. A total of some 70,000 clones appear in this sample, about 92% of them only once. The ten largest make up approximately 0.56% of the sample. Source material: peripheral blood. The source of these receptors is a middle-aged man with COVID-19, enrolled during active disease.

This clone was counted a single time. This chain links TRBV5-4 with TRBJ1-4; 7 bases line up with TRBD1. The CDR3 totals 17 residues. From germline, CDR1 is SGHNT and CDR2 YYREEE (reference sequence). Trimming removed 4 bases from V and 0 bases from J; junction bases left unmatched: 9. The CDR3 bases are TGTGCCAGCAGCCCCGGACAGGCTCTTTCAACTAATGAAAAACTGTTTTTT. This translates into CASSPGQALSTNEKLFF.

The V gene is TRBV3-1 (or the pseudogene TRBV3-2), the J gene TRBJ1-1; D perhaps matches TRBD1 (6 bases). The V end lost 1 base, the J end lost 0 bases, and 9 bases lay between the germline ends. Germline CDR1 and CDR2: LGHDT and YNNKEL (reference sequence). The CDR3 totals 15 residues. The CDR3 is CASSQVGALNTEAFF. Here the CDR3 DNA reads TGTGCCAGCAGCCAAGTGGGGGCTCTGAACACTGAAGCTTTCTTT.

The gene calls are TRBV25-1 and TRBJ2-1; tentative D call: TRBD2 (6 bases). The CDR3 has 18 residues. The V gene's germline CDR1 is MGHDK and CDR2 SYGVNS. The ends were cut back, 5 bases at V and 0 bases at J, with 20 bases in the middle. CDR3: CASSLSSVGGRSYNEQFF. The DNA of the CDR3 is TGTGCCAGCAGTCTCTCGTCTGTGGGAGGCCGCTCCTACAATGAGCAGTTCTTC.

The V gene is TRBV5-6, the J gene TRBJ2-3; 7 bases are shared with TRBD2. Germline values: CDR1 SGHDT, CDR2 YYEEEE. With V trimmed by 3 bases and J by 3 bases, 10 bases remained unmatched. This CDR3 region has 16 residues. CDR3 protein: CASSSHWEGPTDTQYF. CDR3 sequence (DNA): TGTGCCAGCAGCTCCCACTGGGAGGGCCCGACAGATACGCAGTATTTT.

The chain uses TRBV11-3 and TRBJ2-3; 8 bases are shared with TRBD2. The trim removed 4 bases at V and 5 bases at J, leaving 5 bases unmatched. CDR3 size: 14 residues. Germline CDR1 reads SGHNT; CDR2 reads YENEEA. CDR3 region: CASSSRTSRDTQYF. The CDR3 DNA is TGTGCCAGCAGCTCAAGGACTAGCCGAGATACGCAGTATTTT.

The chain couples TRBV18 to TRBJ1-5, with D hard to call. CDR1 and CDR2 (germline): KGHSH, LQKENI. The CDR3 totals 15 residues. V lost 3 bases and J 10 bases, leaving 19 bases between the germline ends. The CDR3: CASSPIGDAPTPQHF. In DNA form, the CDR3 reads TGTGCCAGCTCACCTATCGGGGATGCCCCAACCCCCCAGCATTTT.

The chain employs TRBV2 and TRBJ1-1; possibly TRBD1 for D (5 bases). There are 15 residues in the CDR3. The V end was cut by 5 bases, the J end by 1 base, with 14 bases between. The germline gives CDR1 SNHLY, CDR2 FYNNEI. The CDR3 DNA reads TGTGCCAGCAGTAAAGGTGGGGGGGAGAACACTGAAGCTTTCTTT. Its translation: CASSKGGGENTEAFF.

V gene TRBV6-5 combines with J gene TRBJ1-1; D may be TRBD1 (6 bases). Germline-derived CDR1 and CDR2 are MNHEY and SVGAGI. The CDR3 extends over 13 amino acids. V gave up 4 bases and J gave up 7 bases, with 13 bases separating them. CDR3 protein: CASSSQGRVEAFF. The CDR3 coding sequence is TGTGCCAGCAGTTCACAGGGTCGGGTTGAAGCTTTCTTT.

This clone was counted once. The V gene is TRBV4-3, the J gene TRBJ2-1; D gene unclear. Trimming cost V 0 bases and J 0 bases, with 12 bases left between them. Germline V lookup: CDR1 LGHNA, CDR2 YSLEER. The CDR3 length is 17 residues. The CDR3 loop is CASSQDAATSSYNEQFF. DNA for the CDR3: TGCGCCAGCAGCCAAGATGCGGCGACCAGCTCCTACAATGAGCAGTTCTTC.

This clone has a single count. J is TRBJ2-3 and V is TRBV14; D gene unclear. V lost 4 bases to trimming and J lost 0 bases, with 8 bases between them. CDR1 and CDR2 (germline): SGHDN, FVKESK. CDR3 length equals 14 residues. The CDR3 is CASSPDWSTDTQYF. The CDR3 DNA sequence: TGTGCCAGCAGCCCCGACTGGAGCACAGATACGCAGTATTTT.